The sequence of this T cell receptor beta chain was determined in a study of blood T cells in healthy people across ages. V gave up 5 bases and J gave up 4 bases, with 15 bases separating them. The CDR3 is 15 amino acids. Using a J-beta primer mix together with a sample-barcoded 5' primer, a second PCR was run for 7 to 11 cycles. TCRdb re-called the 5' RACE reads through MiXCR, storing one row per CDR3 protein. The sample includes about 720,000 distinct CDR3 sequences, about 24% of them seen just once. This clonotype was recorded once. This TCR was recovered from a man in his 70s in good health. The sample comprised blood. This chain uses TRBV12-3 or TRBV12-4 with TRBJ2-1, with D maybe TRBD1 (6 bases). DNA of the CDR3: TGTGCCAGCAGTCCGCGGACAGTTCGTTACAATGAGCAGTTCTTC. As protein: CASSPRTVRYNEQFF.